Presented here are 32 T cell receptor beta chains from one specimen sequenced in a study of blood T cell repertoires in COVID-19. The repertoire was sequenced with immunoSEQ multiplex PCR; TCRdb's copy has only in-frame clones and lacks some. Of 130,000 or so clones in the sample, roughly 86% were seen once. Sequencing used peripheral blood. The receptors here all came from a human donor in a cohort sampled during active COVID-19.

The J gene is TRBJ2-2, the V gene TRBV3-1 (or the pseudogene TRBV3-2), with 11 bases fitting TRBD2. The CDR3 runs 20 residues. Germline V gene sequence: CDR1 LGHDT, CDR2 YNNKEL (reference sequence). With 4 bases clipped from V and 5 bases from J, the junction kept 18 bases outside the gene matches. CDR3 nucleotides: TGTGCCAGCAGCCCCCTGACTAGCGGGGAGCCTACACCACTGACCGGGGAGCTGTTTTTT. It translates to CASSPLTSGEPTPLTGELFF.

The genes are TRBV29-1 and TRBJ2-3; D uncertain. Germline V gene sequence: CDR1 SQVTM, CDR2 ANQGSEA. Trimming took off 3 bases at V and 1 base at J, with 8 bases between the two ends. This CDR3 is built from 13 residues. CDR3 in DNA: TGCAGCGTTGAGGTAGAGGGCACAGATACGCAGTATTTT. Translation: CSVEVEGTDTQYF.

This clone was picked up one time. The chain recombines TRBV6-5 with TRBJ1-1; possible D gene TRBD1, 5 bases. The V end lost 6 bases, the J end lost 1 base, and 12 bases lay between the germline ends. The CDR3 has 14 residues. In germline, CDR1 is MNHEY, CDR2 SVGAGI. The CDR3 here is CASSATQGNTEAFF. For the CDR3, the DNA is TGTGCCAGCAGCGCAACCCAGGGGAACACTGAAGCTTTCTTT.

The V call is TRBV19, the J call TRBJ2-3, with D maybe TRBD2 (6 bases). This CDR3 has 16 amino acids. V was trimmed by 1 base and J by 1 base, leaving 12 bases between them. Germline V gives CDR1 LNHDA, CDR2 SQIVND (reference sequence). For the CDR3, the DNA is TGTGCCAGTAGTATAGGGGCGACGGGGGGCACAGATACGCAGTATTTT. This codes for CASSIGATGGTDTQYF.

This clone was recorded only once. The V call is TRBV6-5, the J call TRBJ1-1, with D possibly TRBD1 on 5 matching bases. V lost 2 bases to trimming and J lost 6 bases, with 13 bases between them. The CDR3 is made up of 14 amino acids. Germline lookup yields CDR1 MNHEY and CDR2 SVGAGI. The CDR3 region is CASSYGEGIPEAFF. In DNA, the CDR3 is TGTGCCAGCAGTTACGGGGAGGGGATTCCTGAAGCTTTCTTT.

The chain couples TRBV6-2 or TRBV6-3 to TRBJ2-1; no definite D call. V gave up 4 bases and J gave up 10 bases, with 17 bases separating them. Germline values: CDR1 MNHEY, CDR2 SVGEGT. The CDR3 runs to 14 residues. The CDR3 sequence: CASSFAGSPSEQFF. For the CDR3, the DNA is TGTGCCAGCAGTTTCGCCGGGTCTCCATCCGAGCAGTTCTTC.

The J gene is TRBJ2-7, the V gene TRBV6-5; perhaps TRBD2 as D (5 bases). CDR1 is MNHEY and CDR2 is SVGAGI in the germline V gene. The CDR3 contains 15 residues. V dropped 2 bases and J dropped 3 bases, with 14 bases sitting between them. The CDR3 region is CASSYPRRGNYEQYF. The CDR3 DNA sequence: TGTGCCAGCAGTTACCCTCGACGGGGTAACTACGAGCAGTACTTC.

This chain uses TRBV6-2 or TRBV6-3 with TRBJ2-3; TRBD2 might be the D (7 bases). Germline V CDR1 and CDR2: MNHEY, SVGEGT. This CDR3 region has 16 residues. V lost 3 bases and J 4 bases, leaving 17 bases between the germline ends. The CDR3 spells CASSYRWGGYADTQYF. Written as DNA, the CDR3 is TGTGCCAGCAGTTATAGGTGGGGGGGCTACGCAGATACGCAGTATTTT.

V usage is TRBV9 and J usage is TRBJ2-1; possibly TRBD1 for D (5 bases). Trimming stripped 0 bases from V and 0 bases from J, with 10 bases between. The CDR3 sequence is 16 residues long. Germline V lookup: CDR1 SGDLS, CDR2 YYNGEE. DNA for the CDR3: TGTGCCAGCAGCGTAGGACAGCTTAGCTCCTACAATGAGCAGTTCTTC. It translates to CASSVGQLSSYNEQFF.

The chain uses TRBV10-3 and TRBJ2-3; tentatively, D is TRBD1 (6 bases). The CDR3 is 15 residues long. Germline CDR1 and CDR2: ENHRY and SYGVKD. With 11 bases removed from V and 0 bases from J, the gap between germline ends came to 18 bases. The CDR3 loop reads CAVGPDRSSTDTQYF. The CDR3 region has the DNA TGTGCCGTAGGGCCTGACAGGTCTAGCACAGATACGCAGTATTTT.

This clone came up a few times. The chain recombines TRBV5-1 with TRBJ1-6; 10 bases align to TRBD1. CDR1 and CDR2 (germline): SGHRS, YFSETQ. This CDR3 contains 16 residues. The ends lost 4 bases at V and 7 bases at J; junction bases unmatched: 8. CDR3 sequence (DNA): TGCGCCAGCAGCCCCCGGGACAGGGGAGGCAATTCACCCCTCCACTTT. Protein: CASSPRDRGGNSPLHF.

The chain links TRBV9 to TRBJ1-2, with 9 bases matching TRBD1. Germline CDR1 is SGDLS and CDR2 is YYNGEE. J was trimmed by 4 bases and V by 3 bases; bases with no gene match: 4. This CDR3 is built from 14 residues. Written as DNA, the CDR3 is TGTGCCAGCAGCGACGGGACAGGGATCTATGGCTACACCTTC. This gives the protein CASSDGTGIYGYTF. The whole variable domain, filled in from reference TRBV9 and TRBJ1-2, reads DSGVTQTPKHLITATGQRVTLRCSPRSGDLSVYWYQQSLDQGLQFLIQYYNGEERAKGNILERFSAQQFPDLHSELNLSSLELGDSALYFCASSDGTGIYGYTFGSGTRLTVV.

This clone was recorded once. The chain combines TRBV5-1 with TRBJ2-1, with 10 bases matching TRBD2. With 0 bases clipped from V and 12 bases from J, the junction kept 9 bases outside the gene matches. CDR3 length equals 15 residues. Germline loops: CDR1 SGHRS, CDR2 YFSETQ. CDR3 in DNA: TGCGCCAGCAGCTTGGAGGTAGCGGGGGGTTTCTCGCAGTTCTTC. It yields the protein CASSLEVAGGFSQFF.

V usage is TRBV7-2 and J usage is TRBJ2-3, with TRBD2 matching 12 bases. V dropped 5 bases and J dropped 6; count of bases not matched to a gene: 6. The germline CDR1 and CDR2 sequences are SGHTA and FQGNSA. The CDR3 has 15 amino acids. This CDR3 reads CASSDGTSGSDTQYF. In nucleotides, the CDR3 is TGTGCCAGCAGCGACGGGACTAGCGGGTCCGATACGCAGTATTTT.

The chain employs TRBV30 and TRBJ2-2, with 8 bases aligning to TRBD1. V lost 0 bases and J lost 7; bases outside the gene matches: 13. CDR1 and CDR2 from the germline V gene are GTSNPN and SVGIG (reference sequence). This CDR3 region has 17 residues. As DNA, the CDR3 is TGTGCCTGGAGTGTTTTTTGGACAGGGAGAGTAGGCGGGGAGCTGTTTTTT. As protein: CAWSVFWTGRVGGELFF.

The chain carries TRBV5-6 and TRBJ2-7; D is unresolved. Germline V gene data show CDR1 as SGHDT and CDR2 as YYEEEE. The V gene lost 0 bases and the J gene lost 6 bases, with 7 bases spanning the gap. CDR3 size: 12 residues. CDR3: CASSLDPIEQYF. CDR3 sequence (DNA): TGTGCCAGCAGCTTGGACCCTATCGAGCAGTACTTC. Full variable domain (outside the CDR3, taken from reference TRBV5-6 and TRBJ2-7): DAGVTQSPTHLIKTRGQQVTLRCSPKSGHDTVSWYQQALGQGPQFIFQYYEEEERQRGNFPDRFSGHQFPNYSSELNVNALLLGDSALYLCASSLDPIEQYFGPGTRLTVT.

This clone was seen many times. Other DNA sequences in the sample encode the same CDR3. This chain connects TRBV18 to TRBJ1-6; D gene ambiguous. CDR1 is KGHSH, CDR2 LQKENI, per germline. Between the trimmed V and J ends, which lost 6 bases and 5 bases, there was a span of 14 bases. There are 15 residues in the CDR3. The CDR3 loop is CASSTGTGDNSPLHF. The CDR3 DNA follows: TGTGCCAGCTCGACGGGAACGGGAGATAATTCACCCCTCCACTTT.

The chain uses TRBV14 and TRBJ2-5, with a tentative D call TRBD2 (6 bases). The V and J ends lost 5 bases and 1 base respectively, with 17 bases between them. This CDR3 has 16 amino acids. Germline CDR1 and CDR2: SGHDN and FVKESK. CDR3 coding DNA: TGTGCCAGCAGCTCCCGGCTAGCGACCCTCCAAGAGACCCAGTACTTC. It specifies CASSSRLATLQETQYF.

The chain has TRBV6-5 and TRBJ2-1; 9 nucleotides align to TRBD2. Germline-derived CDR1 and CDR2 are MNHEY and SVGAGI. This CDR3 is 15 amino acids long. The junction had 3 bases not matched to a gene; V was cut back by 4 bases and J by 2 bases. CDR3 coding DNA: TGTGCCAGCAGTTCAAGCGGGGGGACCTACAATGAGCAGTTCTTC. Amino acid sequence: CASSSSGGTYNEQFF.

CDR3 nucleotides: TGCGCCAGCAGCACTTCTAGACAGGACCAAGAGACCCAGTACTTC. This codes for CASSTSRQDQETQYF. The chain employs TRBV5-1 and TRBJ2-5; D possibly corresponds to TRBD1 (6 bases). V lost 4 bases and J 0 bases, leaving 13 bases between the germline ends. CDR1 and CDR2 from the germline V gene are SGHRS and YFSETQ. CDR3 size: 15 residues. Based on the CDR3 plus reference TRBV5-1 and TRBJ2-5, the full variable domain is KAGVTQTPRYLIKTRGQQVTLSCSPISGHRSVSWYQQTPGQGLQFLFEYFSETQRNKGNFPGRFSGRQFSNSRSEMNVSTLELGDSALYLCASSTSRQDQETQYFGPGTRLLVL.

The V gene is TRBV15, the J gene TRBJ2-6, with D maybe TRBD1 (5 bases). V lost 1 base, J lost 4 bases, and 11 bases lay in between. This CDR3 has 16 residues. Germline CDR1 and CDR2: LNHNV and YYDKDF (reference sequence). In nucleotides, the CDR3 is TGTGCCACCAGCAGAGGAGGCAGGGCAGGGGCCAACGTCCTGACTTTC. This sequence encodes CATSRGGRAGANVLTF.

This clone was picked up a small number of times. The V gene is TRBV5-1, the J gene TRBJ1-4; 9 nucleotides match TRBD1. CDR1 and CDR2 from the germline V gene are SGHRS and YFSETQ. CDR3 length: 17 amino acids. With V trimmed by 4 bases and J by 0 bases, 7 bases remained unmatched. CDR3 coding DNA: TGCGCCAGCAGCCCCGGACAGGGGCTAACAACTAATGAAAAACTGTTTTTT. It is translated as CASSPGQGLTTNEKLFF.

The chain carries TRBV11-2 and TRBJ1-2; maybe TRBD1 (6 bases). Germline loops: CDR1 SGHAT, CDR2 FQNNGV. Trimming shortened V by 0 bases and J by 4 bases, and 9 bases separated the two germline ends. The CDR3 has 14 residues. The CDR3 region is CASSLDGRGYGYTF. The CDR3 bases are TGTGCCAGCAGCTTAGACGGCAGGGGCTATGGCTACACCTTC.

The chain joins TRBV9 to TRBJ2-1, with D maybe TRBD2 (5 bases). CDR3 length equals 15 residues. Germline CDR1 reads SGDLS; CDR2 reads YYNGEE. Trimming removed 2 bases from V and 0 bases from J, with 9 bases in between. CDR3: CASSVGEISYNEQFF. CDR3 nucleotides: TGTGCCAGCAGCGTTGGGGAGATCTCCTACAATGAGCAGTTCTTC.

This clone came up once. The chain combines TRBV4-1 with TRBJ2-1; TRBD2 agrees at 9 bases. The CDR3 consists of 18 residues. Germline V gene lookup returns CDR1 MGHRA and CDR2 YSYEKL. The junction had 10 bases not matched to a gene; V was cut back by 1 base and J by 3 bases. The CDR3 DNA reads TGCGCCAGCAGCCAAGGCGCGGGGGGGCCAGAATTCTACAATGAGCAGTTCTTC. Its protein product is CASSQGAGGPEFYNEQFF.

The chain couples TRBV27 to TRBJ1-2; the match to TRBD1 covers 8 bases. V was pared by 2 bases and J by 6 bases, with 5 bases of the junction left unmatched. The CDR3 runs 14 residues. Per the germline V gene, CDR1 is MNHEY and CDR2 is SMNVEV (reference sequence). CDR3 amino acids: CASSLRDRLDGYTF. In DNA, the CDR3 is TGTGCCAGCAGTTTAAGGGACAGGCTGGATGGCTACACCTTC.

The chain couples TRBV19 to TRBJ1-1; D is perhaps TRBD1 (5 bases). This CDR3 is 12 amino acids long. The germline V and J ends were trimmed by 4 bases and 7 bases, with 10 bases remaining between them. Per germline, CDR1 LNHDA and CDR2 SQIVND (reference sequence). CDR3 sequence reads: CASSKGRGEAFF. Written as DNA, the CDR3 is TGTGCCAGTAGTAAAGGGAGGGGTGAAGCTTTCTTT.

CDR3 sequence reads: CATSRNKQGANGNTIYF. CDR3 DNA sequence: TGTGCCACCAGCAGAAATAAACAGGGGGCGAACGGAAACACCATATATTTT. V gene TRBV15 combines with J gene TRBJ1-3; 9 bases align to TRBD1. With 2 bases clipped from V and 4 bases from J, the junction kept 9 bases outside the gene matches. Germline V gene lookup returns CDR1 LNHNV and CDR2 YYDKDF (reference sequence). CDR3 size: 17 residues.

This clone has a single count. One end of the junction does not line up with germline, which may come from a read error. The chain joins TRBV3-1 (or the pseudogene TRBV3-2) to TRBJ2-5, with 7 bases that match TRBD2. The CDR3 totals 14 residues. Germline CDR1 LGHDT, CDR2 YNNKEL (reference sequence). The DNA of the CDR3 is TGTGCCAGCATCCAAAGAGGTGCTAGCGGGACCCAGTACTTC. This codes for CASIQRGASGTQYF.

The rearrangement links TRBV5-1 to TRBJ1-2, with TRBD1 matching over 7 bases. The CDR3 totals 12 residues. With 3 bases clipped from V and 8 bases from J, the junction kept 4 bases outside the gene matches. Germline lookup yields CDR1 SGHRS and CDR2 YFSETQ. The DNA of the CDR3 is TGCGCCAGCAGCTACACAGGGGTCGGCTACACCTTC. Translating it yields CASSYTGVGYTF.

Here the CDR3 DNA reads TGTGCCAGCTCACGGGACAGGGACACTGAAGCTTTCTTT. The encoded protein is CASSRDRDTEAFF. J is TRBJ1-1 and V is TRBV18; 9 bases align to TRBD1. Germline V gives CDR1 KGHSH, CDR2 LQKENI. The CDR3 has 13 residues. The V segment lost 4 bases and the J segment 3 bases; nucleotides outside the gene matches: 0.

The genes are TRBV27 and TRBJ2-7; TRBD1 matches at 9 bases. CDR1 and CDR2 from the germline V gene are MNHEY and SMNVEV (reference sequence). The V gene end was trimmed by 5 bases and the J gene end by 3 bases; junction bases not matched to a gene: 8. The CDR3 is 15 residues long. CDR3 sequence (DNA): TGTGCCAGCAGTCGTCGCCCGGGACAGGGCTACGAGCAGTACTTC. It specifies CASSRRPGQGYEQYF.